The sequence of this T cell receptor (beta chain) was determined in a study of blood T cells in healthy people across ages. This clonotype was observed a few times. Through a sample-barcoded 5' primer and a J-beta primer mix, a second PCR was run for roughly 6 to 12 cycles. TCRdb re-derived calls from the 5' RACE reads in MiXCR, one entry per CDR3 protein. The data contain about 1.6 million distinct CDR3 sequences, roughly 30% of them singletons. The CDR3 spans 15 residues. Germline-derived CDR1 and CDR2 are SGHRS and YFSETQ. The V segment lost 3 bases and the J segment 2 bases; nucleotides outside the gene matches: 4. Total RNA was extracted at no less than 5.5 micrograms per sample.

The sequence was obtained from a woman aged 25-40 years in good health. The rearrangement links TRBV5-1 to TRBJ2-2; the match to TRBD1 covers 7 bases. The sequencing input was blood. CDR3 coding DNA: TGCGCCAGCAGCTACCGGGACAGTAACACCGGGGAGCTGTTTTTT. Protein: CASSYRDSNTGELFF.